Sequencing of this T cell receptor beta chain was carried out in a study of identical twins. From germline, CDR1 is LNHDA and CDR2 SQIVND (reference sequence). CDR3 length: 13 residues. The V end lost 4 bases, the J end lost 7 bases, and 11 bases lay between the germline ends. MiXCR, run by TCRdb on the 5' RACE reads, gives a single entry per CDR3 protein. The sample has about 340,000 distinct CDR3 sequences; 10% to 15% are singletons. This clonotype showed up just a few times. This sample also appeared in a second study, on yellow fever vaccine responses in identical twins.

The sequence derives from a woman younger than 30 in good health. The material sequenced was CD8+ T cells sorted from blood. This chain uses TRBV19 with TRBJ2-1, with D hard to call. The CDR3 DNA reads TGTGCCAGTAGTACCGCTCCTGGAAATGAGCAGTTCTTC. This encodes CASSTAPGNEQFF.